Following are 24 T cell receptor beta chains from one sample sequenced in a study of long-term antiretroviral therapy in people with HIV. Runs used v3.0 of the immunoSEQ assay and were done at survey level. Some clones are missing from TCRdb's copy, which holds only in-frame ones; the method was immunoSEQ multiplex PCR. The sample has some 31,000 clones, 87% seen once. Source: unsorted PBMCs, taken 1.1 years after starting antiretroviral therapy. The receptors derive from a man aged 18 to 30 with HIV.

The chain couples TRBV30 to TRBJ1-5; D is possibly TRBD1 (6 bases). The CDR3 consists of 16 residues. V dropped 2 bases and J dropped 1 base, with 15 bases sitting between them. Looked up from germline, CDR1 is GTSNPN and CDR2 is SVGIG (reference sequence). This CDR3 reads CAWSPKTGRSNQPQHF. The CDR3 nucleotides are TGTGCCTGGAGTCCTAAGACAGGTAGGAGCAATCAGCCCCAGCATTTT.

The chain employs TRBV5-6 and TRBJ2-7; D gene ambiguous. Germline values: CDR1 SGHDT, CDR2 YYEEEE. This CDR3 contains 13 residues. V dropped 1 base and J dropped 6 bases, with 11 bases sitting between them. DNA of the CDR3: TGTGCCAGCAGCTTGTCCCGGGCATCCGAGCAGTACTTC. It is translated as CASSLSRASEQYF.

The table lists this clone with a count of one. The chain couples TRBV5-1 to TRBJ2-5; D gene ambiguous. The V end was cut by 0 bases, the J end by 0 bases, with 12 bases between. Germline-derived CDR1 and CDR2 are SGHRS and YFSETQ. The CDR3 extends over 16 amino acids. The DNA for the CDR3 is TGCGCCAGCAGCTTGGACCTAAGACATTACCAAGAGACCCAGTACTTC. Amino acid sequence: CASSLDLRHYQETQYF.

The chain recombines TRBV30 with TRBJ2-5; D is undetermined. Germline V gene data show CDR1 as GTSNPN and CDR2 as SVGIG (reference sequence). The V gene lost 3 bases and the J gene lost 4 bases, with 6 bases spanning the gap. The CDR3 runs to 11 residues. The CDR3 spells CAWRGSETQYF. The CDR3 DNA follows: TGTGCCTGGAGGGGTTCAGAGACCCAGTACTTC. Based on the CDR3 plus reference TRBV30 and TRBJ2-5, the full variable domain is SQTIHQWPATLVQPVGSPLSLECTVEGTSNPNLYWYRQAAGRGLQLLFYSVGIGQISSEVPQNLSASRPQDRQFILSSKKLLLSDSGFYLCAWRGSETQYFGPGTRLLVL.

The V gene is TRBV19, the J gene TRBJ2-7, with TRBD1 matching over 9 bases. The CDR3 runs to 15 residues. V dropped 3 bases and J dropped 4; count of bases not matched to a gene: 7. Germline loops: CDR1 LNHDA, CDR2 SQIVND (reference sequence). CDR3: CASSIPGQGRYEQYF. Here the CDR3 DNA reads TGTGCCAGTAGTATCCCGGGACAGGGCCGATACGAGCAGTACTTC.

The V gene is TRBV9, the J gene TRBJ1-1; 8 bases match TRBD1. This CDR3 contains 16 residues. Germline V gene data show CDR1 as SGDLS and CDR2 as YYNGEE. The V segment lost 3 bases and the J segment 5 bases; nucleotides outside the gene matches: 12. For the CDR3, the DNA is TGTGCCAGCAGCGCTACAGGGGGTATGTTGAGTACTGAAGCTTTCTTT. It translates to CASSATGGMLSTEAFF.

This chain connects TRBV19 to TRBJ2-7; either TRBD1 or TRBD2 may fit D (5 bases each). Germline V gene sequence: CDR1 LNHDA, CDR2 SQIVND (reference sequence). V shed 9 bases and J shed 3 bases, with 9 bases lying between them. The CDR3 spans 11 residues. CDR3 bases: TGTGCCAGCAGAGGGGTCTACGAGCAGTACTTC. Translated, it gives CASRGVYEQYF.

In this sample, this clone is medium-sized (0.01 to 0.1%). This chain connects TRBV25-1 to TRBJ1-4; 7 bases are shared with TRBD1. This CDR3 is 17 amino acids long. Germline loops: CDR1 MGHDK, CDR2 SYGVNS. V was clipped by 0 bases and J by 7 bases; unmatched bases: 11. CDR3 in amino acids: CASSEYRPQGVGEKLFF. In nucleotides, the CDR3 is TGTGCCAGCAGTGAATATCGCCCCCAGGGGGTCGGTGAAAAACTGTTTTTT. The full variable domain, its missing parts supplied by reference TRBV25-1 and TRBJ1-4, is EADIYQTPRYLVIGTGKKITLECSQTMGHDKMYWYQQDPGMELHLIHYSYGVNSTEKGDLSSESTVSRIRTEHFPLTLESARPSHTSQYLCASSEYRPQGVGEKLFFGSGTQLSVL.

V and J are TRBV29-1 and TRBJ1-1; tentatively, D is TRBD1 (6 bases). Per germline, CDR1 SQVTM and CDR2 ANQGSEA. Trimming stripped 6 bases from V and 1 base from J, with 9 bases between. The CDR3 runs 12 residues. The CDR3 loop reads CSVQGKNTEAFF. CDR3 coding DNA: TGCAGCGTCCAGGGGAAGAACACTGAAGCTTTCTTT.

The genes are TRBV4-3 and TRBJ2-1, with D possibly TRBD2 on 6 matching bases. The CDR3 contains 13 residues. CDR1 is LGHNA, CDR2 YSLEER, per germline. V lost 0 bases and J lost 10, with 10 bases in between. The CDR3 protein is CASSQEMGLEQFF. DNA for the CDR3: TGCGCCAGCAGCCAAGAGATGGGACTGGAGCAGTTCTTC.

The J gene is TRBJ2-7, the V gene TRBV7-2; 7 bases line up with TRBD1. V gave up 1 base and J gave up 5 bases; unmatched junction bases: 2. Germline V gene lookup returns CDR1 SGHTA and CDR2 FQGNSA. This CDR3 comprises 13 residues. The CDR3: CASSLGTGDEQYF. Written as DNA, the CDR3 is TGTGCCAGCAGCTTAGGAACAGGGGACGAGCAGTACTTC.

The rearrangement joins TRBV9 to TRBJ2-1; D is uncertain. Germline V lookup: CDR1 SGDLS, CDR2 YYNGEE. Trimming cost V 3 bases and J 4 bases, with 8 bases left between them. The CDR3 totals 13 residues. CDR3: CASSETPYNEQFF. The CDR3 region has the DNA TGTGCCAGCAGCGAGACCCCTTACAATGAGCAGTTCTTC.

Only one count was recorded for this clone. The chain links TRBV6-5 to TRBJ2-6; D not resolved. Deletions cut 5 bases from V and 4 bases from J, with 12 bases between. The CDR3 is 15 residues long. Per the germline V gene, CDR1 is MNHEY and CDR2 is SVGAGI. The CDR3 reads CASSPVLWGANVLTF. For the CDR3, the DNA is TGTGCCAGCAGTCCCGTCTTATGGGGGGCCAACGTCCTGACTTTC.

As regards this clone: The junction differs from germline at one of its ends, possibly a read error. The chain uses TRBV6-6 and TRBJ2-5; D is undetermined. Germline V gene data show CDR1 as MNHNY and CDR2 as SVGAGI (reference sequence). The CDR3 covers 14 residues. CDR3 sequence reads: CASSSSDLQATQYF. The CDR3 DNA sequence: TGTGCCAGCAGTTCGTCCGATTTACAAGCGACCCAGTACTTC.

This chain connects TRBV18 to TRBJ2-1; D is perhaps TRBD1 (5 bases). The CDR3 is made up of 13 amino acids. Germline CDR1 KGHSH, CDR2 LQKENI. The V end lost 5 bases, the J end lost 5 bases, and 10 bases lay between the germline ends. The CDR3 nucleotides are TGTGCCAGCTCAATGGACACGAACAATGAGCAGTTCTTC. Residues: CASSMDTNNEQFF. Looking up the rest from reference TRBV18 and TRBJ2-1 gives the full variable domain: NAGVMQNPRHLVRRRGQEARLRCSPMKGHSHVYWYRQLPEEGLKFMVYLQKENIIDESGMPKERFSAEFPKEGPSILRIQQVVRGDSAAYFCASSMDTNNEQFFGPGTRLTVL.

This clone was observed once. This rearrangement joins TRBV19 to TRBJ2-1; no reliable D call. CDR3 length equals 15 residues. Germline CDR1 and CDR2: LNHDA and SQIVND (reference sequence). V lost 4 bases to trimming and J lost 1 base, with 11 bases between them. CDR3 bases: TGTGCCAGTAGTAACGCCCTGGTTTCCTACAATGAGCAGTTCTTC. Translating it yields CASSNALVSYNEQFF.

This clone has a single count. CDR3 coding DNA: TGTGCCAGCAGGCCGGGACTAGAAATGAAGCAGTTCTTC. This codes for CASRPGLEMKQFF. V is TRBV2 and J is TRBJ2-1; 8 nucleotides match TRBD2. Germline V gene data show CDR1 as SNHLY and CDR2 as FYNNEI. The ends lost 6 bases at V and 11 bases at J; junction bases unmatched: 9. The CDR3 contains 13 residues.

The chain carries TRBV28 and TRBJ2-5; TRBD2 matches at 7 bases. Looked up from germline, CDR1 is MDHEN and CDR2 is SYDVKM. V shed 6 bases and J 2 bases; nucleotides not matched to a gene: 18. This CDR3 has 18 residues. CDR3 in DNA: TGTGCCAGCAGCCTGACTCGGGGCCGAGCGGGGATACAAGAGACCCAGTACTTC. Protein product: CASSLTRGRAGIQETQYF.

The chain links TRBV7-9 to TRBJ1-2; 9 bases match TRBD1. From germline, CDR1 is SEHNR and CDR2 FQNEAQ (reference sequence). The CDR3 loop spans 14 amino acids. The junction had 5 bases not matched to a gene; V was cut back by 3 bases and J by 6 bases. The DNA for the CDR3 is TGTGCCAGCAGCTTGGACAGGGGATGGGATGGCTACACCTTC. The encoded protein is CASSLDRGWDGYTF.

This clone was recorded once. The rearrangement uses TRBV5-6 and TRBJ2-7; D gene uncertain. The CDR3 contains 11 residues. Germline CDR1 SGHDT, CDR2 YYEEEE. The ends were cut back, 2 bases at V and 4 bases at J, with 4 bases in the middle. CDR3: CASSFAYEQYF. The CDR3 DNA reads TGTGCCAGCAGCTTCGCTTACGAGCAGTACTTC.

This chain uses TRBV7-9 with TRBJ2-2; TRBD1 might be the D (6 bases). CDR3 length: 16 residues. Germline V gene data show CDR1 as SEHNR and CDR2 as FQNEAQ (reference sequence). Trimming took off 10 bases at V and 0 bases at J, with 18 bases between the two ends. CDR3 sequence reads: CAIEISWDTNTGELFF. The CDR3 DNA reads as TGTGCCATCGAGATCTCCTGGGACACGAACACCGGGGAGCTGTTTTTT.

The V gene is TRBV28, the J gene TRBJ1-3; a possible D gene is TRBD1 (5 bases). The CDR3 is 14 residues long. V lost 3 bases, J lost 2 bases, and 8 bases lay in between. Germline CDR1 is MDHEN and CDR2 is SYDVKM. CDR3 region: CASSFRGAGNTIYF. The CDR3, as DNA: TGTGCCAGCAGTTTTAGGGGCGCTGGAAACACCATATATTTT.

The J gene is TRBJ2-1, the V gene TRBV7-3; 9 bases fit TRBD2. V lost 2 bases and J lost 8; bases outside the gene matches: 7. The germline V gene encodes CDR1 SGHTA and CDR2 FQGTGA. There are 15 residues in the CDR3. In nucleotides, the CDR3 is TGTGCCAGCAGCTTAGGAGGTAGCGGGAGCTATGAGCAGTTCTTC. It encodes CASSLGGSGSYEQFF.

This clone showed up just a few times. The chain carries TRBV7-9 and TRBJ1-2; D uncertain. The CDR3 covers 14 residues. Germline lookup yields CDR1 SEHNR and CDR2 FQNEAQ (reference sequence). The germline V and J ends were trimmed by 2 bases and 3 bases, with 10 bases remaining between them. In DNA, the CDR3 is TGTGCCAGCAGCTTAAGTCCAGGCGACTATGGCTACACCTTC. It encodes CASSLSPGDYGYTF.